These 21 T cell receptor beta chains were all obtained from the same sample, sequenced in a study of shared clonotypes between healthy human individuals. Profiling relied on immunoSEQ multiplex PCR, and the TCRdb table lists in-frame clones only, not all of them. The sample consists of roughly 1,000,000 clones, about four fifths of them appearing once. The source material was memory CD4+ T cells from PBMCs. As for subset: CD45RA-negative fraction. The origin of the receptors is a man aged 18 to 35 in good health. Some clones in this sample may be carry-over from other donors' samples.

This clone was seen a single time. Here the CDR3 reads CASSFSRRAEDGDTQYF. The CDR3 bases are TGTGCCAGCAGCTTTTCTCGTCGGGCAGAAGACGGGGATACGCAGTATTTT. The J gene is TRBJ2-3, the V gene TRBV7-9; D gene unclear. The V end lost 3 bases, the J end lost 6 bases, and 22 bases lay between the germline ends. Germline V CDR1 and CDR2: SEHNR, FQNEAQ (reference sequence). This CDR3 has 17 amino acids.

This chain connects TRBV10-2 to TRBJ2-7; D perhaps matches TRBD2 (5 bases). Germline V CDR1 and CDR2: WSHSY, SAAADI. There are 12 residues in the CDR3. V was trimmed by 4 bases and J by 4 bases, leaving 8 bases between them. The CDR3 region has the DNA TGCGCCAGCAGTGGGCGGGCATACGAGCAGTACTTC. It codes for CASSGRAYEQYF.

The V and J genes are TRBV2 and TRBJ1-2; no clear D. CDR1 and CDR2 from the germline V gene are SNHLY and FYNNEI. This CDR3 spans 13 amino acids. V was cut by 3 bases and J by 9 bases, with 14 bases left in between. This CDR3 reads CASSENWKGSYTF. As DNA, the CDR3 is TGTGCCAGCAGTGAGAACTGGAAGGGAAGCTACACCTTC.

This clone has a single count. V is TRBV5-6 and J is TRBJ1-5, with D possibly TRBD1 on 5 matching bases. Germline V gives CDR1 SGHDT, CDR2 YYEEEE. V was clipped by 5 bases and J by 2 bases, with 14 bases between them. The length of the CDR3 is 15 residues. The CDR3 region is CASRHSGSGNQPQHF. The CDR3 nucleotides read TGTGCCAGCAGGCACTCAGGGTCGGGCAATCAGCCCCAGCATTTT.

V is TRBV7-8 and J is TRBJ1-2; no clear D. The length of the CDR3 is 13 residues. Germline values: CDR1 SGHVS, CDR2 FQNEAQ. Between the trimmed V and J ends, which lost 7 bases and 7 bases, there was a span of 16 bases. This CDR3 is CASIEGAESGYTF. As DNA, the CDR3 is TGTGCCAGCATAGAGGGTGCGGAGAGTGGCTACACCTTC. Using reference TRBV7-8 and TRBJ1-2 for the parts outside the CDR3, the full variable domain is GAGVSQSPRYKVAKRGQDVALRCDPISGHVSLFWYQQALGQGPEFLTYFQNEAQLDKSGLPSDRFFAERPEGSVSTLKIQRTQQEDSAVYLCASIEGAESGYTFGSGTRLTVV.

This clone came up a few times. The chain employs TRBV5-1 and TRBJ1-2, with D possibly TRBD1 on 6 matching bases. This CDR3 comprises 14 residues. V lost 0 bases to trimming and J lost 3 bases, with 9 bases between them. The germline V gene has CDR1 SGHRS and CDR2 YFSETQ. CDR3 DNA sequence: TGCGCCAGCAGCTTGGAAGGGGGTTACTATGGCTACACCTTC. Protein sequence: CASSLEGGYYGYTF.

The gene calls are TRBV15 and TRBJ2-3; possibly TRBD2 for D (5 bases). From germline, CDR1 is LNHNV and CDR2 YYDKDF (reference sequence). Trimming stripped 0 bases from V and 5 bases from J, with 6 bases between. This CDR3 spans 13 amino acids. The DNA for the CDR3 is TGTGCCACCAGCAGAGATGAGGGAGATACGCAGTATTTT. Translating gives CATSRDEGDTQYF.

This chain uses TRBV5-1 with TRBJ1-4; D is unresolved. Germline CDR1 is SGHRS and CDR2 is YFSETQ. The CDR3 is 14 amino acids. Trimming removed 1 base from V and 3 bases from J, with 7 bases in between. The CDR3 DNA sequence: TGCGCCAGCAGCTTGACTGGAGCTAATGAAAAACTGTTTTTT. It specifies CASSLTGANEKLFF.

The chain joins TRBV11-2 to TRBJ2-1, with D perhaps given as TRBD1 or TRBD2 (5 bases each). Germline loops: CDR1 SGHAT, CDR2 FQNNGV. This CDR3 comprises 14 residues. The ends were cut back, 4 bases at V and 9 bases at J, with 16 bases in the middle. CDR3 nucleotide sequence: TGTGCCAGCAGCTATTCCGGGACCAGCCTTGAGCAGTTCTTC. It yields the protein CASSYSGTSLEQFF.

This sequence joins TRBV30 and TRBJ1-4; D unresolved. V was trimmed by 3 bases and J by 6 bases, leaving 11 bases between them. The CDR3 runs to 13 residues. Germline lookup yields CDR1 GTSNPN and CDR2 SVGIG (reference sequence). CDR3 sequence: CAWRMGKYEKLFF. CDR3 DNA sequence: TGTGCCTGGAGAATGGGGAAATATGAAAAACTGTTTTTT.

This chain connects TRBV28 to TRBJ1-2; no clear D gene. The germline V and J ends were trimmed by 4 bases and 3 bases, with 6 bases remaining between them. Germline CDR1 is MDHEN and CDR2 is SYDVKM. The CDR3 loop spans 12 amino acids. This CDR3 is CASSWGDYGYTF. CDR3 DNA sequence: TGTGCCAGCAGTTGGGGAGACTATGGCTACACCTTC.

DNA of the CDR3: TGCGCCAGCAGCTTGGAAGTGCGGACCGCGCAGTATTTT. Protein sequence: CASSLEVRTAQYF. The rearrangement links TRBV5-1 to TRBJ2-3; no definite D call. V lost 0 bases, J lost 10 bases, and 12 bases lay in between. The CDR3 extends over 13 amino acids. Germline V CDR1 and CDR2: SGHRS, YFSETQ.

The CDR3 loop is CASNDFYEQYF. The CDR3 DNA is TGTGCCAGCAATGACTTCTACGAGCAGTACTTC. The chain is built from TRBV6-1 and TRBJ2-7, with D uncertain. CDR1 MNHNS and CDR2 SASEGT come from the germline V gene. CDR3 length: 11 residues. V lost 7 bases and J 3 bases, leaving 7 bases between the germline ends.

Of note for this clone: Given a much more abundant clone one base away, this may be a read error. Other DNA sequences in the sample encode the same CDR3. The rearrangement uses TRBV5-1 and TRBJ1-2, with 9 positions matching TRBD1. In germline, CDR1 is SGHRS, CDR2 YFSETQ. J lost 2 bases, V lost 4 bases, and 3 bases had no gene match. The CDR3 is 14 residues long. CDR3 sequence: CASSPGQGNYGYTF. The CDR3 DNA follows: TGCGCCAGCAGCCCGGGACAGGGAAACTATGGCTACACCTTC.

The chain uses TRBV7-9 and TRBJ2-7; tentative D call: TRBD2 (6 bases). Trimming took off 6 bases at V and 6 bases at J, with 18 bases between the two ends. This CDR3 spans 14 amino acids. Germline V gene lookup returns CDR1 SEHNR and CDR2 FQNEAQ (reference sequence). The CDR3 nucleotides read TGTGCCAGCAGGACGGAGGGCCAAGGCGGCGAGCAGTACTTC. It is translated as CASRTEGQGGEQYF. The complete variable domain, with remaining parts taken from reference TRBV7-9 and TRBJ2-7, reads DTGVSQNPRHKITKRGQNVTFRCDPISEHNRLYWYRQTLGQGPEFLTYFQNEAQLEKSRLLSDRFSAERPKGSFSTLEIQRTEQGDSAMYLCASRTEGQGGEQYFGPGTRLTVT.

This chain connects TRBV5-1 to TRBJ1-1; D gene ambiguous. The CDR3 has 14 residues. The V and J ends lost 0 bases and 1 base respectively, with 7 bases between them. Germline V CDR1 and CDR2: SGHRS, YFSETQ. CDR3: CASSLDTANTEAFF. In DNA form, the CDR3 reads TGCGCCAGCAGCTTGGATACTGCGAACACTGAAGCTTTCTTT.

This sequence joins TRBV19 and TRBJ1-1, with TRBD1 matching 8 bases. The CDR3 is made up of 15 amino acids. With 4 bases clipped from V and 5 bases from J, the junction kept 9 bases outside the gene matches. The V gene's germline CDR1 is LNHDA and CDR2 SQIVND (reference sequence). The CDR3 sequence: CASSNPTGVRTEAFF. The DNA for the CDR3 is TGTGCCAGTAGTAACCCGACAGGGGTTAGGACTGAAGCTTTCTTT.

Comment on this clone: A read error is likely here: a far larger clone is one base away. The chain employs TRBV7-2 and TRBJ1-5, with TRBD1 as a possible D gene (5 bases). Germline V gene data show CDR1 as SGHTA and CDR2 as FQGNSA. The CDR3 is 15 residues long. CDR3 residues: CAGSFGTREGQPQHF. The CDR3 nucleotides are TGTGCCGGCAGCTTTGGGACCAGGGAAGGTCAGCCCCAGCATTTT.

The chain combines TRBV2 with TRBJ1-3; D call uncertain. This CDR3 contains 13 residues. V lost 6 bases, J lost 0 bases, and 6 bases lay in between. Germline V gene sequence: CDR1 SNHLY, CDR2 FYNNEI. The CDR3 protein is CASSVNSGNTIYF. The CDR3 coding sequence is TGTGCCAGCAGCGTTAACTCTGGAAACACCATATATTTT. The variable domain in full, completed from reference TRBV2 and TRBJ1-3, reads EPEVTQTPSHQVTQMGQEVILRCVPISNHLYFYWYRQILGQKVEFLVSFYNNEISEKSEIFDDQFSVERPDGSNFTLKIRSTKLEDSAMYFCASSVNSGNTIYFGEGSWLTVV.

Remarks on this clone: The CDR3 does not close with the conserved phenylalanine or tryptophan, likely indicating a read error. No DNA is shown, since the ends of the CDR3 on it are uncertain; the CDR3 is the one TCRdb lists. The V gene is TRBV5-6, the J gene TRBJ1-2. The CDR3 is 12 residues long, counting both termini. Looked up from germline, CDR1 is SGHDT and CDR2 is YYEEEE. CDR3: CASSSSRGTAAL.

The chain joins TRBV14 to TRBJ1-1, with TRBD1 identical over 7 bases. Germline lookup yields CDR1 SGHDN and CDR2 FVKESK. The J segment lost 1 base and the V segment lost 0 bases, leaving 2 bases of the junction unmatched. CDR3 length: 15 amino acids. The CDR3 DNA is TGTGCCAGCAGCCAAGAGTACAGGGGGAACACTGAAGCTTTCTTT. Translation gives CASSQEYRGNTEAFF.